The entry that follows covers one TCR beta chain sequence. These data come from a study of shared clonotypes between healthy human individuals. Study summary: CD4 naive and memory got three plates each, CD8 naive two, CD8 memory one.

CDR1 is SGHDT and CDR2 is YYEEEE in the germline V gene. V lost 0 bases, J lost 0 bases, and 10 bases lay in between. CDR3 length: 15 amino acids. Profiled with immunoSEQ multiplex PCR; TCRdb holds only in-frame clones, not every one. The data show millions of clones, approximately 92% seen once. The chain employs TRBV5-6 and TRBJ2-7; D is uncertain. The sample comprised naive CD4+ T cells sorted from blood. Described subset: CD45RA+ positively selected. The TCR was taken from a man between 18 and 35 years old in good health. The CDR3 region has the DNA TGTGCCAGCAGCTTGGCCAGGACCCCCTCCTACGAGCAGTACTTC. It codes for CASSLARTPSYEQYF.